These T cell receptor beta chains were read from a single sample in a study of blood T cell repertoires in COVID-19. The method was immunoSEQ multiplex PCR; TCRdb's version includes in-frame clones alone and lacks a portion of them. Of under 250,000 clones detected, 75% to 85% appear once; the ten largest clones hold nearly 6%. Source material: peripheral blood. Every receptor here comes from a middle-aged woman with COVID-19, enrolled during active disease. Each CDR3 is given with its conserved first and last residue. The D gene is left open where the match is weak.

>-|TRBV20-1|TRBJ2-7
CSAWTAYEQYF
TGCAGTGCTTGGACAGCCTACGAGCAGTACTTC
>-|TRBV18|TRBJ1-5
CASSPRGGSEYQPQHF
TGTGCCAGCTCACCTCGGGGAGGGTCGGAGTATCAGCCCCAGCATTTT
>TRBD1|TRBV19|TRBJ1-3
CASIRFHRGLPGNTIYF
TGTGCCAGTATCAGATTTCACAGGGGGCTGCCTGGAAACACCATATATTTT
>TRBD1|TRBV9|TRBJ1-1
CASSSRDRVGTEAFF
TGTGCCAGCAGCAGCCGGGACAGGGTTGGTACTGAAGCTTTCTTT
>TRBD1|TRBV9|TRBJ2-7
CASSSQGGPYEQYF
TGTGCCAGCAGCTCCCAAGGGGGCCCCTACGAGCAGTACTTC
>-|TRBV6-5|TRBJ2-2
CASSYSGGNTGELFF
TGTGCCAGCAGTTACTCGGGGGGGAACACCGGGGAGCTGTTTTTT
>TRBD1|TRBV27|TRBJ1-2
CASSLDAGGRGYGYTF
TGTGCCAGCAGTTTAGACGCAGGGGGCCGGGGCTATGGCTACACCTTC
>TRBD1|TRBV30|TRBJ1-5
CAWRGTGIQPQHF
TGTGCCTGGAGGGGGACAGGGATTCAGCCCCAGCATTTT
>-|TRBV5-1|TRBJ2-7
CASSNSPGEGYEQYF
TGCGCCAGCAGCAACTCCCCGGGAGAGGGGTACGAGCAGTACTTC
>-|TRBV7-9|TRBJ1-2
CASSLVGGAEVYTF
TGTGCCAGCAGCTTAGTCGGGGGGGCTGAGGTCTACACCTTC
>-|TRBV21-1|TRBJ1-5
CASRGEGPQHF
TGTGCCAGCAGGGGGGAGGGGCCCCAGCATTTT
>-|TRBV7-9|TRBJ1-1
CASSPSMNTEAFF
TGTGCCAGCAGCCCATCTATGAACACTGAAGCTTTCTTT
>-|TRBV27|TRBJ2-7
CASSLPGGYEQYF
TGTGCCAGCAGTCTACCAGGGGGGTACGAGCAGTACTTC
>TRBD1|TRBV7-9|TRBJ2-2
CASRPPTGGAGELFF
TGTGCCAGCAGGCCTCCGACAGGGGGGGCCGGGGAGCTGTTTTTT
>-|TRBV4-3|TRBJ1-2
CASSQNPMGRFNNYGYTF
TGCGCCAGCAGCCAGAACCCGATGGGGCGATTTAATAACTATGGCTACACCTTC
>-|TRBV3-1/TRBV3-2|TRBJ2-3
CASSHGTDTQYF
TGTGCCAGCAGCCACGGCACAGATACGCAGTATTTT
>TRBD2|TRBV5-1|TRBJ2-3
CASSLGTSAPRLDTQYF
TGCGCCAGCAGCTTGGGTACTAGCGCCCCCCGATTAGATACGCAGTATTTT